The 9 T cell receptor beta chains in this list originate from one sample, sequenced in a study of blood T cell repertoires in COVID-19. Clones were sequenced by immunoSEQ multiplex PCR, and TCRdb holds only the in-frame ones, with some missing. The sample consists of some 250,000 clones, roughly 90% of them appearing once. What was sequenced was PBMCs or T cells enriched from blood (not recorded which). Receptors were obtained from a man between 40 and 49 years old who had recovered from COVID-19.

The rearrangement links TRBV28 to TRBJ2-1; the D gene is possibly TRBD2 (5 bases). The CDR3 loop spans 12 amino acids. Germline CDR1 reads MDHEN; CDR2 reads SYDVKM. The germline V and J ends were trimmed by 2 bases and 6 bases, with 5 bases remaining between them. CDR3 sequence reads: CASSLLANEQFF. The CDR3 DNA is TGTGCCAGCAGTTTACTAGCCAATGAGCAGTTCTTC.

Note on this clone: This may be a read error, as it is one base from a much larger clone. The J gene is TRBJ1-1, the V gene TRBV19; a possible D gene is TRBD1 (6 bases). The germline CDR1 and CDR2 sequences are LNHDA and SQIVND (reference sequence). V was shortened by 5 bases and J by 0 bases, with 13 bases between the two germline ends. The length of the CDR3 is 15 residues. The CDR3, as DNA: TGTGCCAGTAGTCCGTACAGGGCGGTGAACACTGAAGCTTTCTTT. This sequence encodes CASSPYRAVNTEAFF.

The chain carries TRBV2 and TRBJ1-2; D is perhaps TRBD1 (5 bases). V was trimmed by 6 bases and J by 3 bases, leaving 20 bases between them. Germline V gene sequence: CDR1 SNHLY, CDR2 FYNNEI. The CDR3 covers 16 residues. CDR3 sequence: CASSAGGRGLDYGYTF. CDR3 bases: TGTGCCAGCAGCGCCGGCGGGAGGGGATTGGACTATGGCTACACCTTC.

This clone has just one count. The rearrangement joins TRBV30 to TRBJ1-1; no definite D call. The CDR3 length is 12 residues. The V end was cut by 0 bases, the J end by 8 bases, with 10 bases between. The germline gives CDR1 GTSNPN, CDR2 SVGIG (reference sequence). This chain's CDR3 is CAWSVRPQEAFF. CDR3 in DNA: TGTGCCTGGAGTGTACGGCCACAGGAAGCTTTCTTT. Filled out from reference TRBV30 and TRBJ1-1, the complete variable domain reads SQTIHQWPATLVQPVGSPLSLECTVEGTSNPNLYWYRQAAGRGLQLLFYSVGIGQISSEVPQNLSASRPQDRQFILSSKKLLLSDSGFYLCAWSVRPQEAFFGQGTRLTVV.

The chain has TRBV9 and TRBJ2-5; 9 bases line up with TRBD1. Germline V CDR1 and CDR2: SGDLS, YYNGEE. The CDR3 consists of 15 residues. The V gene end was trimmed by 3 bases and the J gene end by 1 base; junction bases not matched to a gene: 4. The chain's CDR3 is CASSAGGQGQETQYF. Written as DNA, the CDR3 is TGTGCCAGCAGCGCGGGGGGACAGGGCCAAGAGACCCAGTACTTC.

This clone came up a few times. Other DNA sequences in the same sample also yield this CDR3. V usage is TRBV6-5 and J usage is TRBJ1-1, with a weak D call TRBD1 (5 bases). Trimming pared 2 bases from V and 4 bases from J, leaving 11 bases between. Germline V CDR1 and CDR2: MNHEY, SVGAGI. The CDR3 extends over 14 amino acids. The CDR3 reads CASSYVGRGTEAFF. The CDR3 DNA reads TGTGCCAGCAGTTACGTGGGGCGCGGCACTGAAGCTTTCTTT.

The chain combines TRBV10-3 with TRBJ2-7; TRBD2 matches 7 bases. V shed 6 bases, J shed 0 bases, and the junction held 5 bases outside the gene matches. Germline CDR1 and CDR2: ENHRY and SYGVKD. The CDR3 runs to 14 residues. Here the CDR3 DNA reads TGTGCCATCAGGAGCGGGACCGGCTCCTACGAGCAGTACTTC. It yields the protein CAIRSGTGSYEQYF.

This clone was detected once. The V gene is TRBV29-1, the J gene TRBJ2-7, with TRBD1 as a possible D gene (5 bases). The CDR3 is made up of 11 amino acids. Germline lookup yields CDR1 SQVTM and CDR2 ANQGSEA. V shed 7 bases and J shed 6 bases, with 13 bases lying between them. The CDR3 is CSGIRGAEQYF. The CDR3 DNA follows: TGCAGCGGCATTAGGGGTGCCGAGCAGTACTTC.

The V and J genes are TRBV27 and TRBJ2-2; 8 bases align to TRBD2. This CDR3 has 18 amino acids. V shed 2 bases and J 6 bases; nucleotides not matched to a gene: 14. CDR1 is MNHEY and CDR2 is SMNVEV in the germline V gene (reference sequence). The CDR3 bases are TGTGCCAGCAGTTTAAATTTGGTCAGACTAGCGAGGGCCGGGGAGCTGTTTTTT. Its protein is CASSLNLVRLARAGELFF.